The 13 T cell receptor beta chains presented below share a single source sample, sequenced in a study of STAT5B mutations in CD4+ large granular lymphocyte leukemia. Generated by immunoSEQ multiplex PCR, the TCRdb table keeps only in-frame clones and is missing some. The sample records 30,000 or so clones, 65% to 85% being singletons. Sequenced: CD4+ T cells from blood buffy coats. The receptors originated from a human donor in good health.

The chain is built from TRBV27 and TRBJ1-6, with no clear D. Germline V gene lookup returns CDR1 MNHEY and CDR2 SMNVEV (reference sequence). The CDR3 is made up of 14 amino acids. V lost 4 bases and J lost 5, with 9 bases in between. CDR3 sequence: CASSWATNNSPLHF. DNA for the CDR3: TGTGCCAGCAGTTGGGCAACAAATAATTCACCCCTCCACTTT.

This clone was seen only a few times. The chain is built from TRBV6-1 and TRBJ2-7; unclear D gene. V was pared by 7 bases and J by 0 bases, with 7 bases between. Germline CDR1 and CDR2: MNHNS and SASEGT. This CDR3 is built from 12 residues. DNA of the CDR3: TGTGCCAGCACTGAGTCCTCCTACGAGCAGTACTTC. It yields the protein CASTESSYEQYF.

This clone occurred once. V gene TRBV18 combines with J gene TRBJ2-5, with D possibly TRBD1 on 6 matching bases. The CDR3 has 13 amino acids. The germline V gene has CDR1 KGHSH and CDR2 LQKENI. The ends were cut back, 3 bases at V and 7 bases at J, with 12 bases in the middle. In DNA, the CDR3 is TGTGCCAGCTCACCGTGGGGGCCGGGGACCCAGTACTTC. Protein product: CASSPWGPGTQYF.

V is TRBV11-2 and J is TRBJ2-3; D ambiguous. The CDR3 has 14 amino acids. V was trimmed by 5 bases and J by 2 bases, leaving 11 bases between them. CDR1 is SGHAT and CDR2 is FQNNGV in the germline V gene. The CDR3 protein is CASSRWAPTDTQYF. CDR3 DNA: TGTGCCAGCAGCCGATGGGCCCCCACAGATACGCAGTATTTT.

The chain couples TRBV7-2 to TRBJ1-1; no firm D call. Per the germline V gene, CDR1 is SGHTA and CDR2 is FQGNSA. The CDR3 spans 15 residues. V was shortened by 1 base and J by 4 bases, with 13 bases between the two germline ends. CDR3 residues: CASSLDITRSTEAFF. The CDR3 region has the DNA TGTGCCAGCAGCTTAGACATCACGAGGAGCACTGAAGCTTTCTTT.

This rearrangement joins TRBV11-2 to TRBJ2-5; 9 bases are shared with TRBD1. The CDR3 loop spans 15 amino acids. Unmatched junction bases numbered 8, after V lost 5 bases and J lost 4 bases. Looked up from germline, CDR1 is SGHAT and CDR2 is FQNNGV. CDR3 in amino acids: CASSPGQGGGETQYF. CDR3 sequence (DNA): TGTGCCAGCAGCCCGGGACAGGGTGGAGGAGAGACCCAGTACTTC.

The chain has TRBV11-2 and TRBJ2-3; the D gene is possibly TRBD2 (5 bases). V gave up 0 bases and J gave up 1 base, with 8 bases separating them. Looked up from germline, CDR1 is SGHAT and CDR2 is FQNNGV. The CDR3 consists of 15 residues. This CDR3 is CASSLDGKGTDTQYF. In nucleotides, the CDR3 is TGTGCCAGCAGCTTAGACGGGAAGGGCACAGATACGCAGTATTTT.

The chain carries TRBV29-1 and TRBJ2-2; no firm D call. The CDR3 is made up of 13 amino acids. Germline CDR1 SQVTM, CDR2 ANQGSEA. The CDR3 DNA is TGCAGTGCCCTCAATCAGAACACCGGGGAGCTGTTTTTT. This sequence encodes CSALNQNTGELFF.

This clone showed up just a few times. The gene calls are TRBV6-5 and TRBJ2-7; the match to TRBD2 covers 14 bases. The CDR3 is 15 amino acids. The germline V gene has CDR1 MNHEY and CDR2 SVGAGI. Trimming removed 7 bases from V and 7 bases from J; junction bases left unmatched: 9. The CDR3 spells CASKTGTSGSREQYF. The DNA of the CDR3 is TGTGCCAGCAAAACTGGGACTAGCGGGAGTAGGGAGCAGTACTTC.

The CDR3 here is CASSLTGVQYF. The CDR3 bases are TGTGCCAGCAGCCTCACAGGGGTGCAGTACTTC. The chain links TRBV7-2 to TRBJ2-7; 7 bases agree with TRBD1. Unmatched junction bases numbered 4, after V lost 5 bases and J lost 9 bases. CDR1 is SGHTA and CDR2 is FQGNSA in the germline V gene. The CDR3 runs 11 residues.

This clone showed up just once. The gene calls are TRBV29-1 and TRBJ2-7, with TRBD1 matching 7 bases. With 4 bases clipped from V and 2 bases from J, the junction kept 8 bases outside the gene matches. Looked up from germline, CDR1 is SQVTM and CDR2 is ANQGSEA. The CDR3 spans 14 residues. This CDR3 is CSVVSGTAPYEQYF. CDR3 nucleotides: TGCAGCGTTGTCTCGGGGACAGCGCCCTACGAGCAGTACTTC.

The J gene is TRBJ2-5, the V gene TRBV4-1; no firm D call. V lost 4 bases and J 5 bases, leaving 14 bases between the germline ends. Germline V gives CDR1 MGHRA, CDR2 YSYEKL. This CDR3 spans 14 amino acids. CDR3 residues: CASSPQTARETQYF. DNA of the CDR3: TGCGCCAGCAGCCCCCAGACCGCCCGGGAGACCCAGTACTTC.

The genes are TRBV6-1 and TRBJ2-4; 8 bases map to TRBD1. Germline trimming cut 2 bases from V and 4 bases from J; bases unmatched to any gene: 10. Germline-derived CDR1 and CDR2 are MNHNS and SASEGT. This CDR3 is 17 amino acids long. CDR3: CASSERAGQAGKNIQYF. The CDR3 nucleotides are TGTGCCAGCAGTGAACGGGCGGGACAGGCCGGGAAAAACATTCAGTACTTC.